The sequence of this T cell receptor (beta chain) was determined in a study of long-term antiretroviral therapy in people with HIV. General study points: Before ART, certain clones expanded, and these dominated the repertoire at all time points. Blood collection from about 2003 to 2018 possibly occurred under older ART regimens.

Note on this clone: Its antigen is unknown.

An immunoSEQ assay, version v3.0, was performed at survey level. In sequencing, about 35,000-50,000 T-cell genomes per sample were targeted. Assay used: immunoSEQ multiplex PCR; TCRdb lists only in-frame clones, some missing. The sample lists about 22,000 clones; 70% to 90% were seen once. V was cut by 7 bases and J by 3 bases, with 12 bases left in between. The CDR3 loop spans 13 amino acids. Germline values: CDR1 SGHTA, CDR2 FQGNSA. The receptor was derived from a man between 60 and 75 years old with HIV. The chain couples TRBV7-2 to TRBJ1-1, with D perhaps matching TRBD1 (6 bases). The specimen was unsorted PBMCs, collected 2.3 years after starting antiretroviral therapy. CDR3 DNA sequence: TGTGCCAGCAACCAGGGGATGTACACTGAAGCTTTCTTT. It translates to CASNQGMYTEAFF. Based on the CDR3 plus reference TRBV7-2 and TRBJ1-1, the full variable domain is GAGVSQSPSNKVTEKGKDVELRCDPISGHTALYWYRQSLGQGLEFLIYFQGNSAPDKSGLPSDRFSAERTGGSVSTLTIQRTQQEDSAVYLCASNQGMYTEAFFGQGTRLTVV.